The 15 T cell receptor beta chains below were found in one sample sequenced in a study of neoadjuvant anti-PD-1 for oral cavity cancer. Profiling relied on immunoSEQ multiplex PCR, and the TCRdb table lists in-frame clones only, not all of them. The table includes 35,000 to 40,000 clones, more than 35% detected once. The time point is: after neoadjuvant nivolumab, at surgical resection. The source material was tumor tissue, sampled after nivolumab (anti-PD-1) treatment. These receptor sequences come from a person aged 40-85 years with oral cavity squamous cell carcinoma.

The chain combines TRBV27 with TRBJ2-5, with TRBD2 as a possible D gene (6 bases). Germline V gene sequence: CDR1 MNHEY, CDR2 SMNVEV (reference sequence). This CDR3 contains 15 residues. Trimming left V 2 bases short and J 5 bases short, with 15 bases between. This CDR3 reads CASSLGGFRRETQYF. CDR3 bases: TGTGCCAGCAGTTTAGGGGGGTTTCGGCGTGAGACCCAGTACTTC.

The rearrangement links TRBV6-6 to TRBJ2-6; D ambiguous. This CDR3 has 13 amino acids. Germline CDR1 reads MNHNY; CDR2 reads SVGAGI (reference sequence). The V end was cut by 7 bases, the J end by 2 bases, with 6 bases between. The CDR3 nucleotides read TGTGCCAGCATTCTCCCTGGGGCCAACGTCCTGACTTTC. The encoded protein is CASILPGANVLTF.

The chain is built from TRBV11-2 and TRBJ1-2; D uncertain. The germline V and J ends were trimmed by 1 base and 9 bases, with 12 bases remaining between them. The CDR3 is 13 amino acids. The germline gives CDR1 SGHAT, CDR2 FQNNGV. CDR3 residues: CASSLVGDESYTF. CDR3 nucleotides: TGTGCCAGCAGCTTAGTCGGAGACGAAAGCTACACCTTC.

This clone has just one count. The CDR3 region has the DNA TGTGCCAGCAGTTGGTCGAAACGAGAGCGGGAGCCGTCCTACGAGCAGTACTTC. Encoded protein: CASSWSKREREPSYEQYF. The chain couples TRBV28 to TRBJ2-7; 8 nucleotides line up with TRBD2. Germline CDR1 MDHEN, CDR2 SYDVKM. V gave up 4 bases and J gave up 1 base; unmatched junction bases: 15. The CDR3 runs 18 residues.

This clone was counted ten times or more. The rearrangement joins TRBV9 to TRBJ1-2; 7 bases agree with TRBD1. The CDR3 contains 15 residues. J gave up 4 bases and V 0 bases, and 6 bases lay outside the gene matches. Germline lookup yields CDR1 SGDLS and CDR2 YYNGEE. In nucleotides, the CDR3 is TGTGCCAGCAGCGTAGAGCCAGGGGGGGGCTATGGCTACACCTTC. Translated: CASSVEPGGGYGYTF. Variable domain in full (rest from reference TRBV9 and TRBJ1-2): DSGVTQTPKHLITATGQRVTLRCSPRSGDLSVYWYQQSLDQGLQFLIQYYNGEERAKGNILERFSAQQFPDLHSELNLSSLELGDSALYFCASSVEPGGGYGYTFGSGTRLTVV.

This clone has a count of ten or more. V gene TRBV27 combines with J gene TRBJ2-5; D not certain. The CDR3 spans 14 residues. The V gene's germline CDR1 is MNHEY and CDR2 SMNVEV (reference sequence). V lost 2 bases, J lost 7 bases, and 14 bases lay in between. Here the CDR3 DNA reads TGTGCCAGCAGTTTAGCCGGAGTGGTGGGGACCCAGTACTTC. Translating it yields CASSLAGVVGTQYF.

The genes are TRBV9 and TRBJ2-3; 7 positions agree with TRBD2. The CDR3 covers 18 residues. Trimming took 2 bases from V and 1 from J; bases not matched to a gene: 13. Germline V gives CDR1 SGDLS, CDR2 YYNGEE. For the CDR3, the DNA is TGTGCCAGCAGCGTCGAGAGTGGACGGGGAGGGGGCACAGATACGCAGTATTTT. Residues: CASSVESGRGGGTDTQYF.

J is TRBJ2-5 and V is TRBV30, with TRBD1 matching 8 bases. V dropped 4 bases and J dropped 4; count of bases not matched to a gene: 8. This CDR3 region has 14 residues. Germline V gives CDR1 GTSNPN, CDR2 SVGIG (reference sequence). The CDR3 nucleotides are TGTGCCTGGAACCCTGGACAGGGAGGAGAGACCCAGTACTTC. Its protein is CAWNPGQGGETQYF.

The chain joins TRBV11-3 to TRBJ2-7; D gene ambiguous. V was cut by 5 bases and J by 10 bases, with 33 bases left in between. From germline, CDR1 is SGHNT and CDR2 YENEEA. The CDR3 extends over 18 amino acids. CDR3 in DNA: TGTGCCAGCAGCACATTACGTTCTCCACTCCCCCTGAACGAGTCACAGTACTTC. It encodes CASSTLRSPLPLNESQYF.

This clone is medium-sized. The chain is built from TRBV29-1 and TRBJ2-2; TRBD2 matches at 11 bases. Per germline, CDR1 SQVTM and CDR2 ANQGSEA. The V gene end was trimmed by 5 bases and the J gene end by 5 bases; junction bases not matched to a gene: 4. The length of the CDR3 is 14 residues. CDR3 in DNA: TGCAGCGTTCTTAGCGGGAGGGGGACCGGGGAGCTGTTTTTT. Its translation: CSVLSGRGTGELFF.

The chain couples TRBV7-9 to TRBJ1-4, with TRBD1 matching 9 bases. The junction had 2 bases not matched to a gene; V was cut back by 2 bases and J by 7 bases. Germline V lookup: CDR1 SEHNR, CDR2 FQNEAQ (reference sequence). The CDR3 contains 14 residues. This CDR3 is CASSLQQGAEKLFF. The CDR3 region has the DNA TGTGCCAGCAGCTTACAACAGGGGGCTGAAAAACTGTTTTTT.

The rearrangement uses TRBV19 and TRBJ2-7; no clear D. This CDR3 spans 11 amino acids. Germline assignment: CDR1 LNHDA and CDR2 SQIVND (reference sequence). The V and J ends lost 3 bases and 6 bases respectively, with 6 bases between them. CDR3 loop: CASSILAEQYF. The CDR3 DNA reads TGTGCCAGTAGTATCCTTGCCGAGCAGTACTTC.

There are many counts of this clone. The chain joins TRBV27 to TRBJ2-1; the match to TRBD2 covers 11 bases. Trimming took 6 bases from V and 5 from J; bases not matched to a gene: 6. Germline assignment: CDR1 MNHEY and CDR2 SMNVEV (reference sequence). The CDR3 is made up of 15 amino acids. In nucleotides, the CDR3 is TGTGCCAGCAGGGTAGGGACTAGCGGAAACAATGAGCAGTTCTTC. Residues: CASRVGTSGNNEQFF.

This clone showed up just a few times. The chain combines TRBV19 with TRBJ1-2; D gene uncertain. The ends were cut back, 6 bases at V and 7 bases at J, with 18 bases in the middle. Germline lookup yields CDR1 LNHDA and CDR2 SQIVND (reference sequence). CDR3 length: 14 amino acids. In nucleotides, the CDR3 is TGTGCCAGTAGCACTACGGGAGGTTCGGGTGGCTACACCTTC. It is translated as CASSTTGGSGGYTF.

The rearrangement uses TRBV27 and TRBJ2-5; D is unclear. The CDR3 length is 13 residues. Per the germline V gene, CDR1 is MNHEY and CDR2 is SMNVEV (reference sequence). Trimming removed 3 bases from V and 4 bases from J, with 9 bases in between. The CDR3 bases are TGTGCCAGCAGTTTGTGGCGCGGAGAGACCCAGTACTTC. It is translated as CASSLWRGETQYF.